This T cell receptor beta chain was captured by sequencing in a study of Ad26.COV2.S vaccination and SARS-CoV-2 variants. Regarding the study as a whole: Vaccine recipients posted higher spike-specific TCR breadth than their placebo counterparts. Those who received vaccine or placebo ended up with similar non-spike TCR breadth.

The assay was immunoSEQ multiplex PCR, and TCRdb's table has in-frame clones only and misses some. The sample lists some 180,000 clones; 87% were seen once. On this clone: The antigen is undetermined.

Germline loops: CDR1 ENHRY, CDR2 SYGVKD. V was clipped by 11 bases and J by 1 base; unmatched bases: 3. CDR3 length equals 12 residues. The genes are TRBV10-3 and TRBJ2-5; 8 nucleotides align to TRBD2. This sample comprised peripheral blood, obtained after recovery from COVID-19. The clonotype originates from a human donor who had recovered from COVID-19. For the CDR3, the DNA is TGTGCCTCCGGGACTAGCCAAGAGACCCAGTACTTC. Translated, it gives CASGTSQETQYF.